This T cell receptor beta chain comes out of a study of blood T cell repertoires in COVID-19. As for the study in general: Material from acute and convalescent COVID-19 was sourced from the United States, Italy and Spain. T cells, B-cell-depleted T cells, or PBMCs supplied cDNA or gDNA.

Germline CDR1 is SGDLS and CDR2 is YYNGEE. CDR3 size: 15 residues. Trimming removed 4 bases from V and 5 bases from J, with 18 bases in between. This clone showed up just a few times. Profiled with immunoSEQ multiplex PCR; TCRdb holds only in-frame clones, not every one. The table records roughly 150,000 clones, about 88% of them present only once. This receptor was obtained from a woman older than 75 with acute or convalescent COVID-19. J is TRBJ1-2 and V is TRBV9; maybe TRBD1 (5 bases). Input material: peripheral blood. CDR3 in amino acids: CASSPALGLNYGYTF. In DNA, the CDR3 is TGTGCCAGCAGCCCCGCTTTGGGGCTGAATTATGGCTACACCTTC.